This T cell receptor (beta chain) was recovered during a study of Ad26.COV2.S vaccination and SARS-CoV-2 variants (dated by TCRdb to the early 2020s). In the study overall: Donors in the vaccine arm were drawn from COV1001, a multicentre, randomized, double-blind, placebo-controlled phase I-IIa trial testing Ad26.COV2.S in healthy adults. Trial participants were randomized into five groups of five: low-dose or high-dose Ad26.COV2.S given once or twice, or placebo on both occasions. Ad26.COV2.S was given intramuscularly at 5x10^10 or 1x10^11 viral particles, as a single shot or as two shots 56 days apart. Sequencing of the TCRbeta repertoire served to evaluate the specificity and breadth of SARS-CoV-2-reactive T cell receptors following Ad26.COV2.S vaccination. Investigators remained blinded to trial group allocation during experiments and outcome assessment. A total of approximately 30 samples were included in the TCR-sequenced set, comprising around 20 Ad26.COV2.S vaccine recipients, 5 placebo recipients and 8 SARS-CoV-2 convalescent individuals.

In the case of this clone: Its antigen specificity is not known. Base qualities are not at hand, and no much larger clone is one base apart.

The treatment or condition label corresponds to: some 19 received Ad26.COV2.S at low or high dose, single or two shots; about 5 received placebo; per-sample allocation not given. For vaccine and placebo recipients, the sequenced repertoires came from samples collected on day 63 after the first injection. In Cohort 1b, about 27 adults aged 18-55 years were enrolled at a single site in Boston, USA, between 29 July and 7 August 2020. Ad26.COV2.S consisted of a replication-incompetent adenovirus type 26 vector by which a prefusion-stabilized SARS-CoV-2 spike protein from the original Wuhan strain was expressed. Study-wide findings and limitations: The study lacked the statistical power to compare responses across vaccine doses or regimens. It was noted by the authors that total T cell responses may have been underestimated by the TCR breadth and depth analyses. Compared with placebo recipients, Ad26.COV2.S recipients showed higher spike-specific TCR breadth (P = 0.0014). After vaccination, substantial breadth of spike-specific CD8+ and CD4+ T cell responses was reported. Comparable non-spike TCR breadth was observed between vaccine and placebo recipients, consistent with only spike being contained in the vaccine.

TCRbeta CDR3 regions were sequenced with the immunoSEQ Assay. After extraction, genomic DNA underwent amplification by bias-controlled multiplex PCR, followed by high-throughput sequencing. The study's processing was this. To quantify the absolute abundance of every unique TCRbeta CDR3 region, sequences were collapsed and filtered. T cell fraction was estimated by normalizing TCRbeta template counts to usable DNA, which was measured by amplifying reference genes present in all nucleated cells. Repertoire TCRs were annotated as SARS-CoV-2-specific by exact matching of V gene, CDR3 amino acid sequence and J gene to a known reactive TCR set. MIRA supplied the reference SARS-CoV-2 TCR set, which was filtered for enrichment in COVID-19-positive ImmuneCODE repertoires so that public or cross-reactive TCRs were removed. Based on the MIRA antigens, annotated TCRs were further analysed at the level of specific ORF or position within ORF. Breadth was defined as annotated unique rearrangements over total unique productive rearrangements; depth was the summed frequency of those rearrangements. Group comparisons of TCR breadth used two-sided Wilcoxon rank-sum tests. In TCRdb, the immuneACCESS table is reduced to in-frame sequences with V and J assigned. These tables do not hold every clone; where another copy was compared, an unresolved V gene accounts for under half, and the others remain unexplained. V and J calls and clone size are given by that table; D and trimming were obtained from the DNA. The sample data list 350,000 to 400,000 clones, and around 91% of these were observed just once. The ten largest clonotypes hold about 1.9% of the sample.

The sequenced sample was peripheral blood, obtained in a trial of Ad26.COV2.S vaccine versus placebo. The receptor's source is a person aged 18-60 years who received the Ad26.COV2.S COVID-19 vaccine or a placebo.

The sequence in DNA is TGTGCCAGCAGTCTACTAGCGGGAGGGTACACAGATACGCAGTATTTT. The translation is CASSLLAGGYTDTQYF. The rearrangement joined TRBV2 to TRBJ2-3, with TRBD2 matching 13 junction bases. CDR1 SNHLY and CDR2 FYNNEI are derived from the germline V gene. Including the terminal cysteine and phenylalanine, the CDR3 comprises 16 residues. The only DNA kept is the CDR3, 48 bases in frame from the first base. Trimmed from V: 5 bases; trimmed from J: 2 bases; junction bases lacking a gene match: 4.